This TCR beta chain was sequenced during a study of T cell responses to AZD1222 COVID-19 vaccine (dated by TCRdb to about 2021). Turning to the overall study: Because spike-specific TCR depth and breadth did not differ between the two schedules, AZD1222 recipients who got a second dose at roughly 4 weeks were pooled with those who got a second dose at roughly 12 weeks. A total of approximately 250 trial participants underwent TCR sequencing, of whom some 200 had received two doses of AZD1222 and about 25 had received two doses of the MenACWY control vaccine. Enrollment into the trials was organized by age into subgroups of 18-55, 56-69 and 70-plus years, and those subgroups contained approximately 150, 30 and 60 TCR-sequenced participants, respectively. Overall study results and their limits: Participants were mostly white British and included more females than males, and it was suggested by the authors that clonal diversity may have been underestimated. No day 14 peak-response samples were available, so repertoires were characterized only after the peak T cell response. The 56-69-year group was small, and its depth increase did not reach significance, likely because of low power. CD4 TCRs associated with the vaccine covered the entire spike protein, and the dominant responses were in regions 160-218 and 743-854. After two AZD1222 doses, both the breadth and the depth of spike-specific TCRs were significantly higher than at day 0 and than in MenACWY recipients. Reportedly, close to half of the unique spike-specific TCRs recognized epitopes lying outside the regions that are mutated in the B.1.351 and B.1.1.7 variants. Conclusions about previously exposed vaccinees were limited because only 6 or 7 AZD1222 recipients were SARS-CoV-2 seropositive at baseline.

This sample's time point label indicates: baseline before first vaccination. The vaccinee samples were drawn from two UK trials, COV001 and COV002, one of which was a single-blind randomized controlled phase 2/3 trial testing AZD1222 (ChAdOx1 nCoV-19) in healthy adults. Trial participant PBMC samples were collected at day 0 and day 28 after the second dose for TCRbeta chain sequencing. CDR1 SGHKS and CDR2 YYEKEE were looked up in the germline V gene (reference sequence). The CDR3 starts with the cysteine, ends with the phenylalanine, and has 15 residues. Only CDR3 DNA remains: 45 bases, in frame from the first base. The V end gives up 0 bases and the J end 5 bases, leaving 5 bases in the junction not matched to a gene. The CDR3 regions of human TCRbeta chains were subjected to immunosequencing. On the study's bioinformatics: Repertoire TCRs were matched against a reference library of SARS-CoV-2-specific TCRs generated with the MIRA antigen-specificity platform. Breadth meant the fraction of unique TCRs that were SARS-CoV-2-associated, whereas depth meant the fraction of total T cells that were SARS-CoV-2-associated. Using the MIRA data, every spike-specific TCR was mapped to the spike region that the TCR reacted to and assigned to either a CD4 or a CD8 class. Log10-transformed breadth and depth values were compared by one-way ANOVA with Sidak's multiple comparisons tests. Imported from immuneACCESS, the table was reduced by TCRdb to in-frame sequences with V and J called. These copies leave out some clones; in studies compared against another copy, an unresolved V gene accounts for under half, and the cause of the remainder is not known. V and J calls and clone size are given by that table; D and trimming were obtained from the DNA. The sample yields 60,000 or so clones; approximately 82% were counted once. The ten largest clonotypes hold around 20% of the sample.

This clone was detected only once. Its antigen is unknown. Nothing much larger sits one base from this clone, and base qualities are not available. The chain employs TRBV5-5 and TRBJ1-2, and 9 junctional nucleotides match TRBD1. This TCR was recovered from an adult in good health. Sequences were derived from peripheral blood, sampled on day 0 of AZD1222 vaccination. The CDR3: CASSLGQGVQYGYTF. The DNA is as follows: TGTGCCAGCAGCTTGGGACAGGGGGTTCAGTATGGCTACACCTTC.